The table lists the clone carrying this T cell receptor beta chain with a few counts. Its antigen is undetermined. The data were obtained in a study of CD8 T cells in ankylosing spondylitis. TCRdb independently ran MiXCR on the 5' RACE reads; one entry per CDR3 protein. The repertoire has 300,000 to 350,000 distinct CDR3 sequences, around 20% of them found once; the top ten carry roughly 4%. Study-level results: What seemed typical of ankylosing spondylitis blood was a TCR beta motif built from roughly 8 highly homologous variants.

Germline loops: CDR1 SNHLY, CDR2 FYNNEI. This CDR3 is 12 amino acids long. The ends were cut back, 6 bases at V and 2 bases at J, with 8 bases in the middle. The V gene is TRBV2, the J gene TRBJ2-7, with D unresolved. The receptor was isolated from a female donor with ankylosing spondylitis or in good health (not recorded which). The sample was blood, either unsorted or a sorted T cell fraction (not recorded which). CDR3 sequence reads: CASSQETYEQYF. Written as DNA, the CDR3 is TGTGCCAGCAGCCAAGAGACCTACGAGCAGTACTTC.